Reported below is one TCR beta chain. This entry comes from a study of blood T cell repertoires in COVID-19. Study-level background: Acute-phase and convalescent COVID-19 samples originated in the United States, Italy and Spain. In each case, the material was cDNA or gDNA derived from T cells, B-cell-depleted T cells, or PBMCs.

V shed 3 bases, J shed 5 bases, and the junction held 9 bases outside the gene matches. Germline CDR1 reads MGHRA; CDR2 reads YSYEKL. The CDR3 is made up of 17 amino acids. Data came from immunoSEQ multiplex PCR; TCRdb stores just in-frame clones and leaves some out. The table records about 180,000 clones, 83% of them present only once. This TCR derives from a human donor in a cohort sampled during active COVID-19. Sequenced input: peripheral blood. The chain links TRBV4-1 to TRBJ1-6; 8 bases fit TRBD1. Written as DNA, the CDR3 is TGCGCCAGCAGCCAGGCCCGGGACAGGAGAAATAATTCACCCCTCCACTTT. Translating gives CASSQARDRRNNSPLHF.